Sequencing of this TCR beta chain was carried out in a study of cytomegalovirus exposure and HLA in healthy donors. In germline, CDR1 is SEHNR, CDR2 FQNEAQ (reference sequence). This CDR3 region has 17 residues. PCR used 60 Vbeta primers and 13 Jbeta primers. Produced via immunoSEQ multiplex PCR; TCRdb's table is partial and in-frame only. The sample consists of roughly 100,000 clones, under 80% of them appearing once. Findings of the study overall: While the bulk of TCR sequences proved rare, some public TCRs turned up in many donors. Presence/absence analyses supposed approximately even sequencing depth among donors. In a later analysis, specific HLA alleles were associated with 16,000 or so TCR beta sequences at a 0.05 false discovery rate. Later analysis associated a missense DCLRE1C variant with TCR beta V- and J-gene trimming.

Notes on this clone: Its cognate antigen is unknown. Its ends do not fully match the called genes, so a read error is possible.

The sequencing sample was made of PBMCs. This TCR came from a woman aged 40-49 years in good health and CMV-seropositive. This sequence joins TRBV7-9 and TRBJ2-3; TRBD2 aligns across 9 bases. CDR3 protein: CSSSLGLAGHNTDTQYF. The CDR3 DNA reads TGTTCCAGCAGCTTAGGCCTAGCGGGACATAACACAGATACGCAGTATTTT.